Following are 6 T cell receptor beta chains from one sample sequenced in a study of memory CD4+ T cells and cytomegalovirus serostatus. Here immunoSEQ multiplex PCR was the method, and the copy in TCRdb shows in-frame clones only, minus some. The repertoire consists of fewer than 90,000 clones, with 78% occurring once and the leading ten covering approximately 2.8%. The sort gate was single viable CD3+CD4+CD8-CD45RO+ cells for memory CD4+ T cells. Material: memory CD4+ T cells from blood. The source of these receptors is an adult in good health and CMV-seropositive.

The V call is TRBV6-5, the J call TRBJ1-1, with 8 positions matching TRBD1. V shed 6 bases and J 6 bases; nucleotides not matched to a gene: 6. The germline CDR1 and CDR2 sequences are MNHEY and SVGAGI. The CDR3 covers 13 residues. In nucleotides, the CDR3 is TGTGCCAGCAGGGGACAGGTGGGGGCTGAAGCTTTCTTT. This gives the protein CASRGQVGAEAFF.

The chain is built from TRBV20-1 and TRBJ1-2; 9 nucleotides align to TRBD1. The V gene end was trimmed by 7 bases and the J gene end by 6 bases; junction bases not matched to a gene: 3. CDR1 DFQATT and CDR2 SNEGSKA come from the germline V gene (reference sequence). This CDR3 is built from 11 residues. The CDR3: CSGGQGNGYTF. For the CDR3, the DNA is TGCAGTGGTGGACAGGGGAATGGCTACACCTTC.

This chain joins TRBV5-4 and TRBJ2-3; D is uncertain. V lost 2 bases to trimming and J lost 4 bases, with 11 bases between them. CDR1 is SGHNT and CDR2 is YYREEE in the germline V gene (reference sequence). The CDR3 covers 14 residues. The DNA for the CDR3 is TGTGCCAGCAGCTTAAGAGGTATCGCAGATACGCAGTATTTT. Its protein product is CASSLRGIADTQYF.

This clone was seen just once. The chain has TRBV5-6 and TRBJ1-2, with D perhaps TRBD1 (5 bases). CDR3 length: 14 amino acids. The V end lost 2 bases, the J end lost 6 bases, and 14 bases lay between the germline ends. Germline lookup yields CDR1 SGHDT and CDR2 YYEEEE. CDR3 nucleotide sequence: TGTGCCAGCAGCTTATTGGCCGGGGCCGATGGCTACACCTTC. Its protein product is CASSLLAGADGYTF. Full variable domain (rest looked up from reference TRBV5-6 and TRBJ1-2): DAGVTQSPTHLIKTRGQQVTLRCSPKSGHDTVSWYQQALGQGPQFIFQYYEEEERQRGNFPDRFSGHQFPNYSSELNVNALLLGDSALYLCASSLLAGADGYTFGSGTRLTVV.

The V call is TRBV4-3, the J call TRBJ1-2; 8 nucleotides match TRBD1. The CDR3 has 16 residues. J gave up 2 bases and V 0 bases, and 5 bases lay outside the gene matches. Germline V gene sequence: CDR1 LGHNA, CDR2 YSLEER. CDR3 in amino acids: CASSQDPGQGNYGYTF. In DNA form, the CDR3 reads TGCGCCAGCAGCCAAGATCCCGGACAGGGAAACTATGGCTACACCTTC.

V and J are TRBV30 and TRBJ1-4, with a tentative D call TRBD1 (6 bases). The CDR3 consists of 15 residues. Between the trimmed V and J ends, which lost 0 bases and 7 bases, there was a span of 15 bases. Per the germline V gene, CDR1 is GTSNPN and CDR2 is SVGIG (reference sequence). The CDR3 loop is CAWSVREQGGEKLFF. The CDR3 nucleotides read TGTGCCTGGAGTGTACGGGAACAGGGCGGTGAAAAACTGTTTTTT.